This TCR beta chain was obtained from a study of blood T cell repertoires in COVID-19. Study information: Sources were T cells, B-cell-depleted T cells, or PBMCs; the material itself was cDNA or gDNA.

Assay used: immunoSEQ multiplex PCR; TCRdb lists only in-frame clones, some missing. The sample carries 100,000 to 150,000 clones, around 80% recorded once. One Seattle source followed patients from active infection through their disease course. There are 13 residues in the CDR3. The ends were cut back, 3 bases at V and 1 base at J, with 7 bases in the middle. CDR1 SGDLS and CDR2 YYNGEE come from the germline V gene. This receptor was identified in a man aged 25 to 40 with COVID-19, enrolled during active disease. The sequenced sample was peripheral blood. The chain uses TRBV9 and TRBJ1-1, with D possibly TRBD1 on 6 matching bases. The CDR3 region is CASSAGQNTEAFF. For the CDR3, the DNA is TGTGCCAGCAGCGCGGGACAGAACACTGAAGCTTTCTTT.